One sample yielded the 20 T cell receptor beta chains listed below, sequenced in a study of T cells after yellow fever vaccination (dated by TCRdb to between 2019 and 2020). According to the study, the label for this sample's treatment or condition signals: live attenuated yellow fever vaccine strain. The method behind the library was 5' RACE. The instrument was an Illumina NovaSeq 6000. TCRdb trimmed the raw reads at Q25, called clones with MiXCR and kept productive beta chains. Rows merge per CDR3 protein into single entries with the most common DNA and genes. The sample data list more than 95,000 distinct CDR3 sequences, and under 9% of these were observed just once. 30% to 50% of the sample goes to the ten largest clones. This sample comprised CD8+ T cells sorted from PBMCs, obtained on the day of the yellow fever booster vaccination. The receptors were sampled from a man between 18 and 29 years old who received the YFV17D yellow fever vaccine.

This clonotype was seen only a few times. The V gene is TRBV7-9, the J gene TRBJ1-2, with D possibly matching TRBD1 (5 bases). CDR1 and CDR2 (germline): SEHNR, FQNEAQ (reference sequence). Trimming removed 3 bases at V and 2 bases at J, with 16 bases between. CDR3 size: 16 residues. CDR3 sequence reads: CASSLVRVLGNYGYTF. CDR3 bases: TGTGCCAGCAGCTTGGTCAGGGTATTAGGAAACTATGGCTACACCTTC.

The chain is built from TRBV19 and TRBJ2-2; D is uncertain. The CDR3 covers 13 residues. Germline loops: CDR1 LNHDA, CDR2 SQIVND (reference sequence). The germline V and J ends were trimmed by 3 bases and 2 bases, with 4 bases remaining between them. DNA of the CDR3: TGTGCCAGTAGTATCTTCAACACCGGGGAGCTGTTTTTT. Amino acids: CASSIFNTGELFF.

This chain uses TRBV28 with TRBJ2-1, with D tentatively TRBD1 or TRBD2 (5 bases each). V lost 2 bases and J 2 bases, leaving 10 bases between the germline ends. Germline CDR1 and CDR2: MDHEN and SYDVKM. The CDR3 has 15 amino acids. CDR3: CASSLRGSTYNEQFF. CDR3 sequence (DNA): TGTGCCAGCAGTTTACGGGGCAGTACCTACAATGAGCAGTTCTTC. Full variable domain (outside the CDR3, taken from reference TRBV28 and TRBJ2-1): DVKVTQSSRYLVKRTGEKVFLECVQDMDHENMFWYRQDPGLGLRLIYFSYDVKMKEKGDIPEGYSVSREKKERFSLILESASTNQTSMYLCASSLRGSTYNEQFFGPGTRLTVL.

The rearrangement uses TRBV4-3 and TRBJ1-2; perhaps TRBD1 as D (5 bases). With 4 bases removed from V and 8 bases from J, the gap between germline ends came to 20 bases. Germline CDR1 and CDR2: LGHNA and YSLEER. The CDR3 contains 15 residues. The CDR3 here is CASSPFSQGPRGYTF. In nucleotides, the CDR3 is TGCGCCAGCAGCCCGTTTTCGCAGGGTCCCAGGGGCTACACCTTC.

The chain is built from TRBV5-5 and TRBJ1-2; tentative D call: TRBD1 (5 bases). The ends were cut back, 4 bases at V and 6 bases at J, with 19 bases in the middle. The CDR3 has 15 residues. Germline V gene lookup returns CDR1 SGHKS and CDR2 YYEKEE (reference sequence). CDR3 protein: CASSTTVSDANGYTF. CDR3 nucleotide sequence: TGTGCCAGCAGCACGACAGTCTCCGATGCTAATGGCTACACCTTC.

The V and J genes are TRBV28 and TRBJ2-1, with 10 bases lining up with TRBD1. The CDR3 is made up of 15 amino acids. The germline V gene encodes CDR1 MDHEN and CDR2 SYDVKM. Trimming at V came to 8 bases and at J to 4 bases, leaving 8 bases not matched to a gene. DNA for the CDR3: TGTGCCAGCGATCCGGGACAGGGGAATTACAATGAGCAGTTCTTC. It encodes CASDPGQGNYNEQFF. The variable domain in full, completed from reference TRBV28 and TRBJ2-1, reads DVKVTQSSRYLVKRTGEKVFLECVQDMDHENMFWYRQDPGLGLRLIYFSYDVKMKEKGDIPEGYSVSREKKERFSLILESASTNQTSMYLCASDPGQGNYNEQFFGPGTRLTVL.

A few counts support this clonotype. V and J are TRBV25-1 and TRBJ1-5; no reliable D call. V gave up 0 bases and J gave up 10 bases, with 7 bases separating them. The CDR3 consists of 12 residues. Germline V gene sequence: CDR1 MGHDK, CDR2 SYGVNS. CDR3 coding DNA: TGTGCCAGCAGTGAATACGGGGAACCCCAGCATTTT. It specifies CASSEYGEPQHF.

This clonotype was found a few times. The gene calls are TRBV4-2 and TRBJ2-3; 14 nucleotides match TRBD2. Germline V gene lookup returns CDR1 LGHNA and CDR2 YNFKEQ. The CDR3 sequence is 17 residues long. With V trimmed by 0 bases and J by 4 bases, 3 bases remained unmatched. The chain's CDR3 is CASSQETSGGVPDTQYF. In DNA, the CDR3 is TGTGCCAGCAGCCAAGAGACTAGCGGGGGGGTTCCAGATACGCAGTATTTT.

The V gene is TRBV19, the J gene TRBJ2-3; D possibly corresponds to TRBD2 (5 bases). V was cut by 7 bases and J by 6 bases, with 14 bases left in between. The CDR3 runs to 13 residues. Germline CDR1 reads LNHDA; CDR2 reads SQIVND (reference sequence). This CDR3 reads CASTTLDGDTQYF. As DNA, the CDR3 is TGTGCCAGTACCACACTAGATGGTGATACGCAGTATTTT. Drawing the rest from reference TRBV19 and TRBJ2-3, the complete variable domain is DGGITQSPKYLFRKEGQNVTLSCEQNLNHDAMYWYRQDPGQGLRLIYYSQIVNDFQKGDIAEGYSVSREKKESFPLTVTSAQKNPTAFYLCASTTLDGDTQYFGPGTRLTVL.

The chain employs TRBV5-6 and TRBJ2-3; 7 bases are a match to TRBD1. The CDR3 spans 14 residues. Germline trimming cut 4 bases from V and 6 bases from J; bases unmatched to any gene: 8. Germline CDR1 is SGHDT and CDR2 is YYEEEE. The chain's CDR3 is CASSLQGRADTQYF. The CDR3 DNA reads as TGTGCCAGCAGCCTACAGGGGCGTGCGGATACGCAGTATTTT. The whole variable domain, filled in from reference TRBV5-6 and TRBJ2-3, reads DAGVTQSPTHLIKTRGQQVTLRCSPKSGHDTVSWYQQALGQGPQFIFQYYEEEERQRGNFPDRFSGHQFPNYSSELNVNALLLGDSALYLCASSLQGRADTQYFGPGTRLTVL.

The chain employs TRBV5-6 and TRBJ2-1; possible D gene TRBD1, 6 bases. Per the germline V gene, CDR1 is SGHDT and CDR2 is YYEEEE. The CDR3 is made up of 13 amino acids. Trimming stripped 3 bases from V and 7 bases from J, with 11 bases between. This chain's CDR3 is CASSSTTGNEQFF. CDR3 DNA sequence: TGTGCCAGCAGCTCTACTACAGGGAATGAGCAGTTCTTC.

This clonotype was seen at least ten times. The chain carries TRBV7-9 and TRBJ2-3; 9 nucleotides agree with TRBD1. Germline CDR1 is SEHNR and CDR2 is FQNEAQ (reference sequence). This CDR3 comprises 16 residues. V shed 2 bases and J 5 bases; nucleotides not matched to a gene: 8. The DNA of the CDR3 is TGTGCCAGCAGCTTACCGCCTGGACAGGGGAGAGATACGCAGTATTTT. It translates to CASSLPPGQGRDTQYF.

This clonotype was seen a few times. The chain links TRBV12-3 or TRBV12-4 to TRBJ1-1; 11 bases map to TRBD1. V lost 3 bases, J lost 4 bases, and 1 base stayed unmatched. The CDR3 has 14 residues. CDR3 loop: CASSFGTGGTEAFF. In DNA form, the CDR3 reads TGTGCCAGCAGTTTTGGGACAGGGGGCACTGAAGCTTTCTTT.

The rearrangement joins TRBV7-9 to TRBJ2-1, with 11 bases that match TRBD2. Looked up from germline, CDR1 is SEHNR and CDR2 is FQNEAQ (reference sequence). V lost 5 bases, J lost 11 bases, and 14 bases stayed unmatched. The CDR3 is made up of 16 amino acids. The CDR3 sequence: CASSPRIAGGPSQQFF. The CDR3 nucleotides are TGTGCCAGCAGCCCCCGCATAGCGGGGGGGCCCTCTCAGCAGTTCTTC.

The chain couples TRBV7-9 to TRBJ1-1, with D perhaps TRBD1 (5 bases). In germline, CDR1 is SEHNR, CDR2 FQNEAQ (reference sequence). CDR3 length equals 14 residues. V was trimmed by 1 base and J by 1 base, leaving 7 bases between them. CDR3 coding DNA: TGTGCCAGCAGCTTAGGAGGACAGAACACTGAAGCTTTCTTT. Translated, it gives CASSLGGQNTEAFF.

This clonotype has a handful of counts. The chain carries TRBV5-1 and TRBJ2-1, with a possible D match to TRBD1 (5 bases). Trimming removed 2 bases at V and 2 bases at J, with 11 bases between. CDR1 is SGHRS and CDR2 is YFSETQ in the germline V gene. The CDR3 loop spans 15 amino acids. The CDR3 nucleotides are TGCGCCAGCAGCTTCAGGGTATCCACCTACAATGAGCAGTTCTTC. Amino acid sequence: CASSFRVSTYNEQFF.

The chain combines TRBV4-1 with TRBJ2-7; D is ambiguous. V gave up 0 bases and J gave up 2 bases, with 2 bases separating them. This CDR3 has 12 residues. Germline assignment: CDR1 MGHRA and CDR2 YSYEKL. DNA of the CDR3: TGCGCCAGCAGCCAAGAGCCCTACGAGCAGTACTTC. This translates into CASSQEPYEQYF.

The chain uses TRBV5-1 and TRBJ2-1, with 10 bases fitting TRBD1. Trimming cost V 4 bases and J 4 bases; bases outside gene matches: 5. The CDR3 has 15 residues. CDR1 is SGHRS, CDR2 YFSETQ, per germline. The CDR3 spells CASSPRDRGYNEQFF. In DNA form, the CDR3 reads TGCGCCAGCAGCCCCCGGGACAGGGGATACAATGAGCAGTTCTTC. Using reference TRBV5-1 and TRBJ2-1 for the parts outside the CDR3, the full variable domain is KAGVTQTPRYLIKTRGQQVTLSCSPISGHRSVSWYQQTPGQGLQFLFEYFSETQRNKGNFPGRFSGRQFSNSRSEMNVSTLELGDSALYLCASSPRDRGYNEQFFGPGTRLTVL.

In its sample, this clonotype was seen a few times. The chain is built from TRBV9 and TRBJ2-3, with D possibly being TRBD1 or TRBD2 (5 bases each). CDR1 SGDLS and CDR2 YYNGEE come from the germline V gene. V lost 2 bases, J lost 6 bases, and 16 bases lay in between. The CDR3 is made up of 15 amino acids. The CDR3 here is CASSVGDPVGDTQYF. The CDR3 DNA follows: TGTGCCAGCAGCGTGGGGGACCCCGTCGGGGATACGCAGTATTTT.

This clonotype was counted a few times. J is TRBJ2-4 and V is TRBV15; tentatively, D is TRBD1 or TRBD2 (5 bases each). Germline-derived CDR1 and CDR2 are LNHNV and YYDKDF (reference sequence). The CDR3 extends over 18 amino acids. V gave up 0 bases and J gave up 1 base, with 16 bases separating them. The CDR3 nucleotides are TGTGCCACCAGCAGAGATTCGAGGGGAACGCTTGCCAAAAACATTCAGTACTTC. As protein: CATSRDSRGTLAKNIQYF. Full variable domain (rest looked up from reference TRBV15 and TRBJ2-4): DAMVIQNPRYQVTQFGKPVTLSCSQTLNHNVMYWYQQKSSQAPKLLFHYYDKDFNNEADTPDNFQSRRPNTSFCFLDIRSPGLGDTAMYLCATSRDSRGTLAKNIQYFGAGTRLSVL.